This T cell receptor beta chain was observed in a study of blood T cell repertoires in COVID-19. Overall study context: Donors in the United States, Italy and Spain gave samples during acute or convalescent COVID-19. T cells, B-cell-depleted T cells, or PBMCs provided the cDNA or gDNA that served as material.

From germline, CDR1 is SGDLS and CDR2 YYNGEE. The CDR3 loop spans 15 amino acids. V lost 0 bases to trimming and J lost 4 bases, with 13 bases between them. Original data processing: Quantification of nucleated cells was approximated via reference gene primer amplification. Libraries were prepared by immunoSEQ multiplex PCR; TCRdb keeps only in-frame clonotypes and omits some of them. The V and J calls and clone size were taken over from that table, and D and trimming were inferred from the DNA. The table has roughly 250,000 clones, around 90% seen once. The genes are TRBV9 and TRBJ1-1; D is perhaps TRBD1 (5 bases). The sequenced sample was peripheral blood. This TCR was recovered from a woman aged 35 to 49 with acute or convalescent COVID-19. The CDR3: CASSVGQGGSTEAFF. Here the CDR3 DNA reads TGTGCCAGCAGCGTAGGCCAGGGAGGGAGCACTGAAGCTTTCTTT.